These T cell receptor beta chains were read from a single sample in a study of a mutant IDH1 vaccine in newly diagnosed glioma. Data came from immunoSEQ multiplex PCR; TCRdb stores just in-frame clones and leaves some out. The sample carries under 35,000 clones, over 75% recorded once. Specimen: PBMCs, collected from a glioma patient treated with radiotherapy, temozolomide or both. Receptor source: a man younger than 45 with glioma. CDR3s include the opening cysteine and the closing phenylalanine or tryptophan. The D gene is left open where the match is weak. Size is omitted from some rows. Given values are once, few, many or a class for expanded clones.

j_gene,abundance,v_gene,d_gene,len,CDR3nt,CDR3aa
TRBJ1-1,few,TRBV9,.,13,TGTGCCAGCAGCGTAGAGGAAGGGACTGAAGCTTTCTTT,CASSVEEGTEAFF
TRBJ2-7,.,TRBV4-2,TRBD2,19,TGTGCCAGCAGCCAAGAATACCCGGTACTAGCGTTAGATACCTACGAGCAGTACTTC,CASSQEYPVLALDTYEQYF
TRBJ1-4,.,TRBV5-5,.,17,TGTGCCAGCGCCCGGGGCAGGCCGGATGCAACTAATGAAAAACTGTTTTTT,CASARGRPDATNEKLFF
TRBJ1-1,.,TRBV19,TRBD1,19,TGTGCCAGTAGTTTATCCGGGACAGGGTATGGAAAGGAGAACACTGAAGCTTTCTTT,CASSLSGTGYGKENTEAFF
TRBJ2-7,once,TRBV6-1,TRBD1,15,TGTGCCAGCAGGGACGGGACAGGGGGAGCCTACGAGCAGTACTTC,CASRDGTGGAYEQYF
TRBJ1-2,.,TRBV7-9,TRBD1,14,TGTGCCAGCATCTCCTTCGGCGCAGGGGGTGGCTACACCTTC,CASISFGAGGGYTF
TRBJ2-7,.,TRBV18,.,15,TGTGCCAGCTCACCACCGGGACCCTCGGGGGACGAGCAGTACTTC,CASSPPGPSGDEQYF
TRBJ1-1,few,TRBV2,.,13,TGTGCCAGCAGTGAAGCGCGGGGGGGAGAGGCTTTCTTT,CASSEARGGEAFF
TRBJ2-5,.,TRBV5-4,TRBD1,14,TGTGCCAGCAGCTTGGCAGGGGGCGGGGAGACCCAGTACTTC,CASSLAGGGETQYF
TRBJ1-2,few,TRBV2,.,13,TGTGCCAGCAGTCCACTCCGGGACACGGGTTTCACCTTC,CASSPLRDTGFTF
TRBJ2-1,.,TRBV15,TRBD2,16,TGTGCCACCAGCAGGCCTAGCGGGAGGGCCTCGGGTGAGCAGTTCTTC,CATSRPSGRASGEQFF
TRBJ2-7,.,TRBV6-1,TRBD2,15,TGTGCCAGCACGCCAGGGACTAGCGGATCCTACGAGCAGTACTTC,CASTPGTSGSYEQYF
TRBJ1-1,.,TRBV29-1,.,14,TGCAGCGTTGATTCCGGGGGCTCGAACACTGAAGCTTTCTTT,CSVDSGGSNTEAFF
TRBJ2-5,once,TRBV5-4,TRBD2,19,TGTGCCAGCAGCCCCCTGGGTAGTAGCGGGGGGGCCTTGGGGGAGACCCAGTACTTC,CASSPLGSSGGALGETQYF
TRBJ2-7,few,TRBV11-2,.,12,TGTGCCAGCAGCTTAGTGTCAGGGCAGCAGTACTTC,CASSLVSGQQYF
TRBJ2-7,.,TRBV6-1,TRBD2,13,TGTGCCAGCAGTGAGAGCGGGAGATACGAGCAGTACTTC,CASSESGRYEQYF
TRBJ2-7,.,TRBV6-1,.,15,TGTGCCAGCAGTGAAGCAGTGGGTGCGGGTAGGGAGCAGTACTTC,CASSEAVGAGREQYF
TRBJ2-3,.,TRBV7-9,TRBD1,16,TGTGCCAGCAGCTTAAGGACAGGAACTAGCACAGATACGCAGTATTTT,CASSLRTGTSTDTQYF
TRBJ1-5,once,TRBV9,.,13,TGTGCCAGCAGTGAAGGAGCGGGCGGGCCCCAGCATTTT,CASSEGAGGPQHF
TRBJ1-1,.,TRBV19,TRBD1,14,TGTGCCAGTAGTAGTGGGACAGGGGGCACTGAAGCTTTCTTT,CASSSGTGGTEAFF
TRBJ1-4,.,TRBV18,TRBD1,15,TGTGCCAGCTCACCCGGGACAGGGACGACTGAAAAACTGTTTTTT,CASSPGTGTTEKLFF
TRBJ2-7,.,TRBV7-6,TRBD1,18,TGTGCCAGCAGCTTAGTAGGCCCGGGACAGGGGGTCTCCTACGAGCAGTACTTC,CASSLVGPGQGVSYEQYF
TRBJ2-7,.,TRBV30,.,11,TGTGCCTGGAGCCCCAACTACGAGCAGTACTTC,CAWSPNYEQYF
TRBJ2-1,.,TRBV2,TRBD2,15,TGTGCCAGCATTCGGACTAGCGGGGGGGACAATGAGCAGTTCTTC,CASIRTSGGDNEQFF
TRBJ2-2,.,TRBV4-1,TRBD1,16,TGCGCCAGCAGTCTACAGGGGGCGCGTAGCACCGGGGAGCTGTTTTTT,CASSLQGARSTGELFF